This T cell receptor beta chain was documented in a study of blood T cell repertoires in COVID-19. Across the study: Italy, Spain and the United States were the sources of the convalescent and acute COVID-19 samples. T cells, B-cell-depleted T cells, or PBMCs provided the cDNA or gDNA that served as material.

After removal of 2 bases from V and 0 bases from J, the junction contained 4 bases not matched to a gene. The CDR3 length is 16 residues. Germline V gene sequence: CDR1 LNHDA, CDR2 SQIVND (reference sequence). As originally analysed: From reference gene primer amplification, estimates of nucleated cell counts were derived. The protocol was immunoSEQ multiplex PCR, while the TCRdb copy is restricted to in-frame clones and leaves out a portion. That table is the source of V, J and clone size, and D and trimming were worked out from the DNA. The table lists roughly 150,000 clones, about 88% of them singletons.

The sequenced material came from peripheral blood. This chain links TRBV19 with TRBJ2-1; 7 nucleotides match TRBD2. This clonotype was sampled from a woman in her 70s with acute or convalescent COVID-19. DNA of the CDR3: TGTGCCAGTAGTATAAGCGGGGCAACCTCCTACAATGAGCAGTTCTTC. Amino acids: CASSISGATSYNEQFF.